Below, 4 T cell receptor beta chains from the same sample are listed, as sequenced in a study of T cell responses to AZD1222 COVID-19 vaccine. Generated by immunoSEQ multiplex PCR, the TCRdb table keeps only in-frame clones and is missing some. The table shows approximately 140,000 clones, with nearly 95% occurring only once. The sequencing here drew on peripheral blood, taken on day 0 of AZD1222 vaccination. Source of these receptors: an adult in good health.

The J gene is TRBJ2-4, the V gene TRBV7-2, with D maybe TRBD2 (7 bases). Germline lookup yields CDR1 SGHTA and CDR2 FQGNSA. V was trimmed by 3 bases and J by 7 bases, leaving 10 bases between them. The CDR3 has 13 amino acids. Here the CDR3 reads CASSLGGANIQYF. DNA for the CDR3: TGTGCCAGCAGCTTGGGGGGGGCGAACATTCAGTACTTC.

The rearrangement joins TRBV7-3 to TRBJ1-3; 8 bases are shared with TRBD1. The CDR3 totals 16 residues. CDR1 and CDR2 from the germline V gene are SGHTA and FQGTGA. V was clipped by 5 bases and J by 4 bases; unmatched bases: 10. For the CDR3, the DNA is TGTGCCAGCAGCCCACACAGGGGGAAAGAGGGAAACACCATATATTTT. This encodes CASSPHRGKEGNTIYF.

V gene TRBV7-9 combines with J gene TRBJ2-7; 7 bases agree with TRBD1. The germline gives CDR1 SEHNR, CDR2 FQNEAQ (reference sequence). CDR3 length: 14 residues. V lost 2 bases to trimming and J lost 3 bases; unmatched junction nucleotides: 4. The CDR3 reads CASSLPGGFYEQYF. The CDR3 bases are TGTGCCAGCAGCTTACCAGGGGGTTTCTACGAGCAGTACTTC.

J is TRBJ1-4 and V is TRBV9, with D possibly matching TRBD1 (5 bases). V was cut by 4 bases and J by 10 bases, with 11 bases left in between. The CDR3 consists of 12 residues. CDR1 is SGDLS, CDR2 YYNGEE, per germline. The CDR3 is CASSPGQGKLFF. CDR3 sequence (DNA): TGTGCCAGCAGCCCAGGGCAGGGAAAACTGTTTTTT.